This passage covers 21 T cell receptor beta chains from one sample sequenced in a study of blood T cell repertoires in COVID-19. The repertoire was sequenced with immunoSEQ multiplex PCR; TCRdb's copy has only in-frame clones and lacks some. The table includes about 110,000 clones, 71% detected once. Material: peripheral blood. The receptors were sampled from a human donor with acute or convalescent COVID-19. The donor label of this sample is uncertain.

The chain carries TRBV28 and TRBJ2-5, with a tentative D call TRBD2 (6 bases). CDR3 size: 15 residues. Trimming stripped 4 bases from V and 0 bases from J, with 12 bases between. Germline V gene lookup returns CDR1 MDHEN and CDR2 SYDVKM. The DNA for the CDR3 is TGTGCCAGCAGTTCCCGGGGGTGGTACCAAGAGACCCAGTACTTC. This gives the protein CASSSRGWYQETQYF.

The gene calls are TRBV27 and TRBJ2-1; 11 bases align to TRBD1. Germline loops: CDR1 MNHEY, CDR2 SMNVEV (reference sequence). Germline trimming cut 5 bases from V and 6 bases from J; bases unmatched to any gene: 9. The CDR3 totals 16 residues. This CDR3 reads CASSRPRDRGANEQFF. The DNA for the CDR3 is TGTGCCAGCAGTCGGCCCCGGGACAGGGGGGCCAATGAGCAGTTCTTC.

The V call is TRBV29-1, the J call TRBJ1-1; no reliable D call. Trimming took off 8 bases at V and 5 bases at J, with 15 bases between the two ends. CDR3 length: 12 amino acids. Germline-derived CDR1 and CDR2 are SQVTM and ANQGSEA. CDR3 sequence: CSTSRSQTEAFF. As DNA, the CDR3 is TGCAGCACGAGCCGATCCCAAACTGAAGCTTTCTTT.

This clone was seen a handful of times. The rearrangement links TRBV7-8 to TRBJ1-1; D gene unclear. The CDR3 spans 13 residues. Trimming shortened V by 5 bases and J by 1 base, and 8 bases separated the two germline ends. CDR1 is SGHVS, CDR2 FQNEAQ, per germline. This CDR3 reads CASSHGRNTEAFF. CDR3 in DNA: TGTGCCAGCAGCCATGGCAGGAACACTGAAGCTTTCTTT.

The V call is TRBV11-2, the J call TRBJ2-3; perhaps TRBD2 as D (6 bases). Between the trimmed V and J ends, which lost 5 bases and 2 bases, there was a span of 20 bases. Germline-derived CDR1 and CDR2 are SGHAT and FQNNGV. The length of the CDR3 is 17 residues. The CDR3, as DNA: TGTGCCAGCAGCCGTTATGGGGGGAGATTCCCCACAGATACGCAGTATTTT. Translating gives CASSRYGGRFPTDTQYF. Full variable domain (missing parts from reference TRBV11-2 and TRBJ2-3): EAGVAQSPRYKIIEKRQSVAFWCNPISGHATLYWYQQILGQGPKLLIQFQNNGVVDDSQLPKDRFSAERLKGVDSTLKIQPAKLEDSAVYLCASSRYGGRFPTDTQYFGPGTRLTVL.

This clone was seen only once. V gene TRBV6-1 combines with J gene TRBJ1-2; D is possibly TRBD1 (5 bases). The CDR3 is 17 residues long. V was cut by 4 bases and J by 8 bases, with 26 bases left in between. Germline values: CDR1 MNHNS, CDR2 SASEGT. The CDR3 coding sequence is TGTGCCAGCAGTGGCCAGATTATTTCGATTGGGGGAGGGGGCTACACCTTC. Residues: CASSGQIISIGGGGYTF.

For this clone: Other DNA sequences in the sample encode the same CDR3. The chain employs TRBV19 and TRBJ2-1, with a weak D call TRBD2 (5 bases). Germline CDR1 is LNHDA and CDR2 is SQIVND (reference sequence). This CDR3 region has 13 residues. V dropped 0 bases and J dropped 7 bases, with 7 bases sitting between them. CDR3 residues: CASSIDRRNEQFF. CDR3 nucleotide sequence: TGTGCCAGTAGTATAGATCGGAGGAATGAGCAGTTCTTC.

The CDR3 DNA follows: TGTGCCAGCAGCAAAGCGACTTACAGGGCCTGGCTCCAGCCCCAGCATTTT. Protein sequence: CASSKATYRAWLQPQHF. The chain employs TRBV21-1 and TRBJ1-5; TRBD1 is the table's D call, not checked against the DNA. TRBV21-1 is reported as a pseudogene. The CDR3 is 17 amino acids.

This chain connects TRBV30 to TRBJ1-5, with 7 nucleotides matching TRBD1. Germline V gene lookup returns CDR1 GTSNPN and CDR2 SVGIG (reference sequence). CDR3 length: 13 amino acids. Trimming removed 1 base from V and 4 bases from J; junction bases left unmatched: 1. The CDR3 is CAWSEGQNQPQHF. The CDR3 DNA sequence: TGTGCCTGGAGTGAGGGACAGAATCAGCCCCAGCATTTT.

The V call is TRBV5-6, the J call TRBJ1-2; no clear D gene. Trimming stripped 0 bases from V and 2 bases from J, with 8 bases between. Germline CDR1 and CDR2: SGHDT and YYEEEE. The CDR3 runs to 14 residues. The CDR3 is CASSLEWLNYGYTF. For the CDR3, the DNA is TGTGCCAGCAGCTTGGAATGGCTCAACTATGGCTACACCTTC.

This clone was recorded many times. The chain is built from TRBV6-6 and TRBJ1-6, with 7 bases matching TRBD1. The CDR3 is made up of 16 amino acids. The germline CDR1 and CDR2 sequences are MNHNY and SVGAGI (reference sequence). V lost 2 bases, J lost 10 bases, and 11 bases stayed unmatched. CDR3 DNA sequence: TGTGCCAGCAGTTACCTGCGAACAGGGGATGGGTCACCCCTCCACTTT. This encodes CASSYLRTGDGSPLHF.

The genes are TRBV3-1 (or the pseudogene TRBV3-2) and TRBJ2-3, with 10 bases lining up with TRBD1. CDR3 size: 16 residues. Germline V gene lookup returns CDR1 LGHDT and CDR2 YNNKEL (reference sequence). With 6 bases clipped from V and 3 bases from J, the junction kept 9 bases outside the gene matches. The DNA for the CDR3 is TGTGCCAGCAGGCTTCCGACAGGGGGCCGGACAGATACGCAGTATTTT. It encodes CASRLPTGGRTDTQYF.

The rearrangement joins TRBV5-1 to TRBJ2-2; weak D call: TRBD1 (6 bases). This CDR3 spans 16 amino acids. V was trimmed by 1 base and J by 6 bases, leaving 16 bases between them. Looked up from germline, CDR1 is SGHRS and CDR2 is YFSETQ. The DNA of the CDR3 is TGCGCCAGCAGCTTGTTTGTTTTAGAGGGGGCCGGGGAGCTGTTTTTT. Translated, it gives CASSLFVLEGAGELFF.

The CDR3 protein is CASSTSSGANVLTF. CDR3 sequence (DNA): TGTGCCAGCAGTACAAGCTCTGGGGCCAACGTCCTGACTTTC. The gene calls are TRBV28 and TRBJ2-6; D is uncertain. Germline V lookup: CDR1 MDHEN, CDR2 SYDVKM. The CDR3 is 14 amino acids. Trimming stripped 5 bases from V and 0 bases from J, with 5 bases between.

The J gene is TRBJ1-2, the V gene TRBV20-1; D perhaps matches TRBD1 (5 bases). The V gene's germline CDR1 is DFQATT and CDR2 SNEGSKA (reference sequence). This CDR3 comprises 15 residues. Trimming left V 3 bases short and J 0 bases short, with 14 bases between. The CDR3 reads CSASGGDAANYGYTF. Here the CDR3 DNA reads TGCAGTGCTAGTGGGGGAGACGCAGCTAACTATGGCTACACCTTC.

CDR3 in amino acids: CASSIMWSTEAFF. Here the CDR3 DNA reads TGTGCCAGTAGTATAATGTGGAGCACTGAAGCTTTCTTT. The chain joins TRBV19 to TRBJ1-1; no definite D call. CDR3 size: 13 residues. Germline V lookup: CDR1 LNHDA, CDR2 SQIVND (reference sequence). Trimming shortened V by 2 bases and J by 4 bases, and 8 bases separated the two germline ends.

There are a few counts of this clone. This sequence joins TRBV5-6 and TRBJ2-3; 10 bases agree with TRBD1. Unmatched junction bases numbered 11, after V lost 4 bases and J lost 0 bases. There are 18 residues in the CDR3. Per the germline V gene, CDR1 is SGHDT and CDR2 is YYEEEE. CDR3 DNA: TGTGCCAGCAGCACCGGGACAGGGGATTGGTTTAGCACAGATACGCAGTATTTT. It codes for CASSTGTGDWFSTDTQYF.

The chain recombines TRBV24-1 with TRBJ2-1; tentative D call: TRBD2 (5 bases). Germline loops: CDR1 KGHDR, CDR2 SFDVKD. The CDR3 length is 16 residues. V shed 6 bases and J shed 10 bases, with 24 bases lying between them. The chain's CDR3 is CATSTPSGPGGTEQFF. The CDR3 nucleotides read TGTGCCACCAGTACCCCTTCCGGGCCAGGAGGTACGGAGCAGTTCTTC.

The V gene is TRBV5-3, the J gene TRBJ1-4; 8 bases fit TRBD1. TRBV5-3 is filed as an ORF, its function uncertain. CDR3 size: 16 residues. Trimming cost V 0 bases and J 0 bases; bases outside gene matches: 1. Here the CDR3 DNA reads TGTGCCAGAAGCTTGGCGGACAGGGCAACTAATGAAAAACTGTTTTTT. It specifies CARSLADRATNEKLFF.

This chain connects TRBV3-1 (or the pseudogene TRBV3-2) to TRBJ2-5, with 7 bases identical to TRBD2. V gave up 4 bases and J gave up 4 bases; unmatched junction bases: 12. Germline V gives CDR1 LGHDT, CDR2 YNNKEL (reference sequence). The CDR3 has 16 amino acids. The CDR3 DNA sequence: TGTGCCAGCAGCCCTCGAACGGGACTATATCGAGAGACCCAGTACTTC. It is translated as CASSPRTGLYRETQYF.

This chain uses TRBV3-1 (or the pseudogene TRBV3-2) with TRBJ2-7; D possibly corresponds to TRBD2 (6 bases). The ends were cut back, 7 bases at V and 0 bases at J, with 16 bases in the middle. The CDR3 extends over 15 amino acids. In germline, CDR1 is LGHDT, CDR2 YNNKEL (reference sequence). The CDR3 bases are TGTGCCAGCACCAAGTCGAGGGGAGGCTCCTACGAGCAGTACTTC. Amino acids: CASTKSRGGSYEQYF.